One T cell receptor beta chain is described in this entry. This specimen belongs to a study of technical replicates of blood from a few donors. The table came from immunoSEQ multiplex PCR; TCRdb's copy has only in-frame clones and leaves some out. The repertoire consists of approximately 75,000 clones, with approximately 97% occurring once and the leading ten covering around 0.18%. This sequence originates from a human donor in good health. Input material: T cells isolated from PBMCs.

In nucleotides, the CDR3 is TGTGCCAGCAGTTACCTGGCGGCAGGGGAGAACATTCAGTACTTC. Encoded protein: CASSYLAAGENIQYF. J is TRBJ2-4 and V is TRBV6-5, with a weak D call TRBD1 (6 bases). V was pared by 2 bases and J by 7 bases, with 15 bases between. Germline lookup yields CDR1 MNHEY and CDR2 SVGAGI. The CDR3 loop spans 15 amino acids.